These 13 T cell receptor beta chains were sequenced from one sample in a study of human T cells and chemical hapten exposure. TCRdb itself ran the RACE reads through MiXCR, one entry per CDR3 protein. This sample carries about 82,000 distinct CDR3 sequences, over 10% of them seen once, and the ten largest clones take around 5.8%. Time point: patch test 3, about 24 weeks after DPC sensitization. Treatment reported: therapeutic diphenylcyclopropenone sensitization with weekly scalp DPC. The specimen comprised whole blood, sampled in connection with sensitization to the hapten diphenylcyclopropenone (DPC). These receptors were obtained from a woman aged 50 to 60 with alopecia areata. Some clones in this sample may be carry-over from other donors' samples.

CDR3 nucleotide sequence: TGTGCCAGCAGCTTTGGACTTTTCGGCGAGCAGTACTTC. Encoded protein: CASSFGLFGEQYF. J is TRBJ2-7 and V is TRBV7-6; D possibly corresponds to TRBD2 (5 bases). The germline V and J ends were trimmed by 3 bases and 6 bases, with 12 bases remaining between them. The V gene's germline CDR1 is SGHVS and CDR2 FNYEAQ. The CDR3 is made up of 13 amino acids.

Ten or more counts support this clonotype. This rearrangement joins TRBV29-1 to TRBJ2-5; TRBD2 is a possible D gene (5 bases). This CDR3 is built from 13 residues. V lost 3 bases and J 7 bases, leaving 15 bases between the germline ends. CDR1 is SQVTM and CDR2 is ANQGSEA in the germline V gene. The CDR3 region has the DNA TGCAGCGTTGAGGTCGGACCGGGGAGGACCCAGTACTTC. Protein sequence: CSVEVGPGRTQYF.

The chain links TRBV7-9 to TRBJ2-5; 12 bases match TRBD2. Germline CDR1 is SEHNR and CDR2 is FQNEAQ (reference sequence). V shed 5 bases, J shed 5 bases, and the junction held 12 bases outside the gene matches. This CDR3 has 17 amino acids. Here the CDR3 reads CASSTAVTSGRWETQYF. The CDR3 nucleotides are TGTGCCAGCAGCACAGCCGTGACTAGCGGGAGATGGGAGACCCAGTACTTC.

This clonotype appeared many times. The gene calls are TRBV6-2 or TRBV6-3 and TRBJ1-1, with D perhaps TRBD1 (6 bases). V lost 2 bases, J lost 8 bases, and 9 bases lay in between. CDR3 size: 12 residues. The germline gives CDR1 MNHEY, CDR2 SVGEGT. The CDR3 loop is CASSYVQGEAFF. The CDR3 DNA follows: TGTGCCAGCAGTTACGTACAGGGCGAAGCTTTCTTT.

This sequence joins TRBV28 and TRBJ2-1; TRBD1 matches 7 bases. The CDR3 covers 14 residues. Looked up from germline, CDR1 is MDHEN and CDR2 is SYDVKM. Trimming took 5 bases from V and 7 from J; bases not matched to a gene: 8. The CDR3 nucleotides are TGTGCCAGCAGTCTCACGGGACAGTTGAATGAGCAGTTCTTC. This codes for CASSLTGQLNEQFF.

This clonotype was counted at least ten times. This sequence joins TRBV29-1 and TRBJ2-3; D unresolved. There are 14 residues in the CDR3. CDR1 and CDR2 from the germline V gene are SQVTM and ANQGSEA. V dropped 4 bases and J dropped 4 bases, with 15 bases sitting between them. CDR3 residues: CSVGVAVLPDTQYF. The CDR3 DNA reads as TGCAGCGTTGGAGTGGCAGTTCTTCCAGATACGCAGTATTTT.

In its sample, this clonotype was seen many times. V and J are TRBV27 and TRBJ2-3, with TRBD2 as a possible D gene (5 bases). The germline V gene encodes CDR1 MNHEY and CDR2 SMNVEV (reference sequence). The CDR3 sequence is 16 residues long. With 4 bases removed from V and 3 bases from J, the gap between germline ends came to 17 bases. The CDR3 DNA follows: TGTGCCAGCAGTTCCCCTAACAGAGGGAAAACAGATACGCAGTATTTT. Its protein product is CASSSPNRGKTDTQYF.

The chain employs TRBV12-3 or TRBV12-4 and TRBJ2-3; 10 bases fit TRBD2. The length of the CDR3 is 24 residues. Trimming removed 6 bases from V and 2 bases from J; junction bases left unmatched: 32. This CDR3 is CASRSSWVGWGSGRAVYVTDTQYF. In nucleotides, the CDR3 is TGTGCCAGCAGATCGAGTTGGGTCGGTTGGGGAAGCGGGAGGGCCGTATATGTCACAGATACGCAGTATTTT.

This chain joins TRBV29-1 and TRBJ2-5; unclear D gene. V was shortened by 4 bases and J by 4 bases, with 10 bases between the two germline ends. Germline V gene lookup returns CDR1 SQVTM and CDR2 ANQGSEA. This CDR3 contains 12 residues. The CDR3 DNA follows: TGCAGCGTTGTGCGAGCCACAGAGACCCAGTACTTC. It codes for CSVVRATETQYF.

This clonotype was recorded a few times. V and J are TRBV6-2 or TRBV6-3 and TRBJ2-3; 9 nucleotides match TRBD1. J gave up 4 bases and V 2 bases, and 13 bases lay outside the gene matches. Germline values: CDR1 MNHEY, CDR2 SVGEGT. There are 18 residues in the CDR3. The CDR3 reads CASSYNPGTGIFADTQYF. The DNA of the CDR3 is TGTGCCAGCAGTTACAACCCCGGGACAGGGATTTTCGCAGATACGCAGTATTTT.

There are many counts of this clonotype. The rearrangement joins TRBV29-1 to TRBJ2-7, with 7 bases fitting TRBD1. Germline CDR1 SQVTM, CDR2 ANQGSEA. The CDR3 is made up of 11 amino acids. Unmatched junction bases numbered 6, after V lost 6 bases and J lost 7 bases. The CDR3 reads CSVGDSHEQYF. Written as DNA, the CDR3 is TGCAGCGTAGGGGACAGTCATGAGCAGTACTTC.

The chain carries TRBV11-1 and TRBJ2-7, with 7 bases aligning to TRBD2. Germline CDR1 is SGHAT and CDR2 is FQDESV (reference sequence). J gave up 6 bases and V 0 bases, and 2 bases lay outside the gene matches. The CDR3 totals 13 residues. The CDR3 is CASSLAGGREQYF. CDR3 DNA sequence: TGTGCCAGCAGCTTAGCGGGAGGGCGCGAGCAGTACTTC.

The rearrangement joins TRBV29-1 to TRBJ2-5; a weak D match, TRBD1 (5 bases). V gave up 6 bases and J gave up 5 bases, with 13 bases separating them. From germline, CDR1 is SQVTM and CDR2 ANQGSEA. The CDR3 loop spans 12 amino acids. In DNA, the CDR3 is TGCAGCGTGCGCAGGGCGTTGGAGACCCAGTACTTC. This translates into CSVRRALETQYF.